This TCR beta chain is drawn from a study of early T cells in non-severe SARS-CoV-2 infection. Study as a whole: Alpha and beta chains were unpaired, from unsorted whole-blood bulk RNA.

This CDR3 region has 15 residues. Germline V gene sequence: CDR1 SGHRS, CDR2 YFSETQ. The J segment lost 7 bases and the V segment lost 4 bases, leaving 5 bases of the junction unmatched. Regarding this clonotype: Antigen: not known.

Findings and caveats of the study: VDJdb-based matching was biased toward anti-spike CD8 responses and missed private and CD4 specificities.

Attachment of unique molecular identifiers was made to individual cDNA molecules. From the 5' RACE reads, TCRdb called clonotypes with MiXCR, one entry per CDR3 protein. The data show just over 95,000 distinct CDR3 sequences, with around 10% seen just once and roughly 4.5% held by the top ten. Here the sequenced sample was whole blood, taken at baseline. The sequence was collected from an adult who was a healthcare worker with PCR-confirmed SARS-CoV-2 infection or an uninfected control (not recorded which). The rearrangement links TRBV5-1 to TRBJ2-2, with 12 bases aligning to TRBD1. The CDR3 DNA reads TGCGCCAGCAGCCCCGGGACAGGGGGCCACGGGGAGCTGTTTTTT. This sequence encodes CASSPGTGGHGELFF.